Sequencing of this TCR beta chain was carried out in a study of CD8 T cells in Susac syndrome. Each multiple sclerosis control was a treatment-naive patient with relapsing-remitting disease that was either stable or active. Bulk CD8+ and CD4+ cells came from magnetic negative isolation; CD8+ TEMRA by FACS. The V end was cut by 0 bases, the J end by 9 bases, with 10 bases between. Germline V lookup: CDR1 SGDLS, CDR2 YYNGEE. The CDR3 has 13 amino acids. RNA, at about 0.5 to 1 ug, was reverse transcribed with random hexamers. Amplification of TCR beta CDR3 by immunoSEQ multiplex PCR spanned 54 Vbeta and 13 Jbeta. TCRdb called the immunoSEQ multiplex PCR reads again in MiXCR, with one record for every CDR3 protein. The sample carries 140,000 to 150,000 distinct CDR3 sequences, approximately 95% recorded once.

This TCR was sampled from a human donor with multiple sclerosis. This sequence joins TRBV9 and TRBJ2-1; TRBD1 is a possible D gene (5 bases). Sequenced: CD4+ T cells from PBMCs. DNA of the CDR3: TGTGCCAGCAGCGTAGTAGGGGCAGTTGAGCAGTTCTTC. This encodes CASSVVGAVEQFF.